This is a list of T cell receptor beta chains from one sample in a study of cytomegalovirus exposure and HLA in healthy donors. Generated by immunoSEQ multiplex PCR, the TCRdb table keeps only in-frame clones and is missing some. The sample includes approximately 50,000 clones. Sequenced material: PBMCs. The source is a female donor in good health and CMV-seronegative. Each CDR3 is given with its conserved first and last residue. Each record gives: J gene, V gene, D gene, CDR3 DNA, CDR3 protein. A D gene is named only where the DNA matches it firmly.

J gene: TRBJ1-6; V gene: TRBV4-3; D gene: NA; CDR3 DNA: TGCGCCAGCAGCCAAGGCCCCCCGCGGGGCAATTCACCCCTCCACTTT; CDR3 protein: CASSQGPPRGNSPLHF
J gene: TRBJ2-7; V gene: TRBV5-6; D gene: NA; CDR3 DNA: TGTGCCAGCAGCCAGGACACCCTCTCGACCTACGAGCAGTACTTC; CDR3 protein: CASSQDTLSTYEQYF
J gene: TRBJ2-3; V gene: TRBV30; D gene: NA; CDR3 DNA: TGTGCCTGGACCTTACTAGGCGTTGGTACGCAGTATTTT; CDR3 protein: CAWTLLGVGTQYF
J gene: TRBJ1-6; V gene: TRBV12-5; D gene: NA; CDR3 DNA: TGTGCTAGTGGTTTGGTTTCGGGCGGGTTTAATTCACCCCTCCACTTT; CDR3 protein: CASGLVSGGFNSPLHF
J gene: TRBJ2-2; V gene: TRBV5-1; D gene: TRBD2; CDR3 DNA: TGCGCCAGCAGCCCCGGACTAGCGGGGGCGAAAACCGGGGAGCTGTTTTTT; CDR3 protein: CASSPGLAGAKTGELFF
J gene: TRBJ1-2; V gene: TRBV29-1; D gene: NA; CDR3 DNA: TGCAGCCTCAGTAGGGATGCACAGGGCCGCTATGGCTACACCTTC; CDR3 protein: CSLSRDAQGRYGYTF
J gene: TRBJ2-2; V gene: TRBV29-1; D gene: TRBD2; CDR3 DNA: TGCAGCGTTGGGTCCGGGAGGGCCGGCACCGGGGAGCTGTTTTTT; CDR3 protein: CSVGSGRAGTGELFF
J gene: TRBJ2-5; V gene: TRBV9; D gene: NA; CDR3 DNA: TGTGCCAGCAGCGTAGGCCAGTCAACCCTAGAGACCCAGTACTTC; CDR3 protein: CASSVGQSTLETQYF
J gene: TRBJ2-5; V gene: TRBV29-1; D gene: TRBD2; CDR3 DNA: TGCAGCGTTTACGGACTAGCGGGGCAAGAGACCCAGTACTTC; CDR3 protein: CSVYGLAGQETQYF
J gene: TRBJ2-7; V gene: TRBV5-4; D gene: TRBD1; CDR3 DNA: TGTGCCAGCAGACCCCGGGACAGCCGGGAGCAGTACTTC; CDR3 protein: CASRPRDSREQYF
J gene: TRBJ1-1; V gene: TRBV7-9; D gene: NA; CDR3 DNA: TGTGCCAGCAGCGAACCACGCCAGGGAACTGAAGCTTTCTTT; CDR3 protein: CASSEPRQGTEAFF
J gene: TRBJ2-2; V gene: TRBV4-2; D gene: TRBD2; CDR3 DNA: TGTGCCAGCAGCAGGAGCGGGAGCACCGGGGAGCTGTTTTTT; CDR3 protein: CASSRSGSTGELFF
J gene: TRBJ2-7; V gene: TRBV5-3; D gene: NA; CDR3 DNA: TGTGCCAGAAGCTTGTGGCCACAGGGACCCAACGAGCAGTACTTC; CDR3 protein: CARSLWPQGPNEQYF
J gene: TRBJ2-1; V gene: TRBV2; D gene: TRBD2; CDR3 DNA: TGTGCCAGCAGTGTAGCGGGAGACGGTGAGCAGTTCTTC; CDR3 protein: CASSVAGDGEQFF
J gene: TRBJ2-1; V gene: TRBV4-3; D gene: NA; CDR3 DNA: TGCGCCAGCAGCCAAGATCTCATAGGACAGTGGAGAGGAAATGAGCAGTTCTTC; CDR3 protein: CASSQDLIGQWRGNEQFF
J gene: TRBJ2-3; V gene: TRBV5-1; D gene: NA; CDR3 DNA: TGCGCCAGCAGCTTGTCAACGGGGACAGATACGCAGTATTTT; CDR3 protein: CASSLSTGTDTQYF
J gene: TRBJ2-7; V gene: TRBV6-5; D gene: TRBD2; CDR3 DNA: TGTGCCAGCAGGCGGACTAGCGGGAGTTATGAGCAGTACTTC; CDR3 protein: CASRRTSGSYEQYF
J gene: TRBJ1-2; V gene: TRBV2; D gene: TRBD1; CDR3 DNA: TGTGCCAGCAGTCTACAGGGGGCTGATTATGGCTACACCTTC; CDR3 protein: CASSLQGADYGYTF
J gene: TRBJ2-7; V gene: TRBV5-1; D gene: NA; CDR3 DNA: TGCGCCAGCAGCCCCGGCGCGGCGGTGGACGAGCAGTACTTC; CDR3 protein: CASSPGAAVDEQYF
J gene: TRBJ2-7; V gene: TRBV13; D gene: NA; CDR3 DNA: TGTGCCAGCAGCTTTCTCAGAGAGCAGTACTTC; CDR3 protein: CASSFLREQYF
J gene: TRBJ1-1; V gene: TRBV5-1; D gene: NA; CDR3 DNA: TGCGCCAGCAGCATTAGGACAGCGAACATGAACACTGAAGCTTTCTTT; CDR3 protein: CASSIRTANMNTEAFF
J gene: TRBJ1-1; V gene: TRBV5-1; D gene: TRBD1; CDR3 DNA: TGCGCCAGCAGAATATCACAGGGGGACACTGAAGCTTTCTTT; CDR3 protein: CASRISQGDTEAFF
J gene: TRBJ1-1; V gene: TRBV5-6; D gene: TRBD1; CDR3 DNA: TGTGCCAGCAGCTCGGGACAGGGGGCTTACGAAGCTTTCTTT; CDR3 protein: CASSSGQGAYEAFF
J gene: TRBJ2-1; V gene: TRBV5-1; D gene: TRBD1; CDR3 DNA: TGCGCCAGCAGCATCCAACCGGGACAGGGATACAATGAGCAGTTCTTC; CDR3 protein: CASSIQPGQGYNEQFF
J gene: TRBJ2-2; V gene: TRBV5-1; D gene: NA; CDR3 DNA: TGCGCCAGCAGCCCAGACACGAACACCGGGGAGCTGTTTTTT; CDR3 protein: CASSPDTNTGELFF
J gene: TRBJ2-3; V gene: TRBV30; D gene: TRBD2; CDR3 DNA: TGTGCCTGTGACGGAGCGGGAGCTAGAGATACGCAGTATTTT; CDR3 protein: CACDGAGARDTQYF
J gene: TRBJ2-6; V gene: TRBV30; D gene: TRBD1; CDR3 DNA: TGTGCCACCTTATTTGACAGGGTCCGCTCTGGGGCCAACGTCCTGACTTTC; CDR3 protein: CATLFDRVRSGANVLTF
J gene: TRBJ2-5; V gene: TRBV10-1; D gene: TRBD2; CDR3 DNA: TGCGCCAGCAGTGAGCCTAGCGGGGGAGAGACCCAGTACTTC; CDR3 protein: CASSEPSGGETQYF
J gene: TRBJ2-2; V gene: TRBV19; D gene: NA; CDR3 DNA: TGTGCCAGTAGTATCTCAGGGGTGAAAGCCGGGGAGCTGTTTTTT; CDR3 protein: CASSISGVKAGELFF
J gene: TRBJ1-2; V gene: TRBV6-5; D gene: NA; CDR3 DNA: TGTGCCAGCAGTTACAACAGGGCCGCTAACTATGGCTACACCTTC; CDR3 protein: CASSYNRAANYGYTF
J gene: TRBJ1-1; V gene: TRBV13; D gene: NA; CDR3 DNA: TGTGCCAGCAGCTCAGGGCCGGGGAACACTGAAGCTTTCTTT; CDR3 protein: CASSSGPGNTEAFF
J gene: TRBJ1-1; V gene: TRBV14; D gene: NA; CDR3 DNA: TGTGCCAGCAAGCCTACCAGGCAGGGGACGGGCACTGAAGCTTTCTTT; CDR3 protein: CASKPTRQGTGTEAFF
J gene: TRBJ1-1; V gene: TRBV18; D gene: NA; CDR3 DNA: TGTGCCAGCTCACCTAACACGTCCCCCTTGAACACTGAAGCTTTCTTT; CDR3 protein: CASSPNTSPLNTEAFF
J gene: TRBJ1-5; V gene: TRBV18; D gene: NA; CDR3 DNA: TGTGCCAGCTCGAGTGATAGCAATCAGCCCCAGCATTTT; CDR3 protein: CASSSDSNQPQHF
J gene: TRBJ1-2; V gene: TRBV30; D gene: NA; CDR3 DNA: TGTGCCTGGAGCCACACAGGGATTCATGGCTACACCTTC; CDR3 protein: CAWSHTGIHGYTF
J gene: TRBJ2-7; V gene: TRBV7-3; D gene: TRBD1; CDR3 DNA: TGTGCCAGCAGCCGGGACAGACACGGGGAGCAGTACTTC; CDR3 protein: CASSRDRHGEQYF
J gene: TRBJ2-4; V gene: TRBV4-1; D gene: TRBD1; CDR3 DNA: TGCGCCAGCAGCCAAGGACAGGGCGCCAAAAACATTCAGTACTTC; CDR3 protein: CASSQGQGAKNIQYF